This is a list of T cell receptor beta chains from one sample in a study of T cell responses to AZD1222 COVID-19 vaccine. Data came from immunoSEQ multiplex PCR; TCRdb stores just in-frame clones and leaves some out. Of 95,000 to 150,000 clones detected, less than 95% appear once; the ten largest clones hold 5.4%. The specimen comprised peripheral blood, sampled on day 0 of AZD1222 vaccination. The receptor source for this set is an adult in good health. CDR3s include the opening cysteine and the closing phenylalanine or tryptophan. The order of the fields is D gene, clone size, J gene, V gene, CDR3 DNA, CDR3 protein. A D gene is named only where the DNA matches it firmly. The size entry is marked missing in some rows and otherwise reads once, few, many or a size class.

d_call: TRBD1
clone_size: once
j_call: TRBJ2-1
v_call: TRBV3-1/TRBV3-2
cdr3_nt: TGTGCCAGCAGCCTAGACCCCGGGACAGGGGAGTTCTTC
cdr3_aa: CASSLDPGTGEFF

d_call: NA
clone_size: NA
j_call: TRBJ2-1
v_call: TRBV2
cdr3_nt: TGTGCCAGCACCAAGCGGGCTGAGCAGTTCTTC
cdr3_aa: CASTKRAEQFF

d_call: NA
clone_size: NA
j_call: TRBJ2-6
v_call: TRBV29-1
cdr3_nt: TGCAGCGTCGAATTAGGGAATTCGGTCTCTGGGGCCAACGTCCTGACTTTC
cdr3_aa: CSVELGNSVSGANVLTF

d_call: TRBD1
clone_size: NA
j_call: TRBJ2-3
v_call: TRBV18
cdr3_nt: TGTGCCAGCCAGGGGGAGATTAGCACAGATACGCAGTATTTT
cdr3_aa: CASQGEISTDTQYF

d_call: TRBD1
clone_size: NA
j_call: TRBJ1-3
v_call: TRBV5-6
cdr3_nt: TGTGCCAGCAGCACAACAGGGGTAGCTGGAAACACCATATATTTT
cdr3_aa: CASSTTGVAGNTIYF

d_call: NA
clone_size: NA
j_call: TRBJ1-6
v_call: TRBV7-2
cdr3_nt: TGTGCCAGCAGCTTAGATTCAGGTTCCTATAATTCACCCCTCCACTTT
cdr3_aa: CASSLDSGSYNSPLHF

d_call: TRBD2
clone_size: NA
j_call: TRBJ2-2
v_call: TRBV7-8
cdr3_nt: TGTGCCAGCAGCAACCAAGGACTAGCGTCGACCGGGGAGCTGTTTTTT
cdr3_aa: CASSNQGLASTGELFF

d_call: TRBD2
clone_size: NA
j_call: TRBJ2-1
v_call: TRBV5-1
cdr3_nt: TGCGCCAGCAGCTTGGGACTAGCGGGACATGAGCAGTTCTTC
cdr3_aa: CASSLGLAGHEQFF

d_call: TRBD1
clone_size: NA
j_call: TRBJ1-2
v_call: TRBV30
cdr3_nt: TGTGCCCGGCTCGGGACAGGGTCCTATGGCTACACCTTC
cdr3_aa: CARLGTGSYGYTF

d_call: NA
clone_size: NA
j_call: TRBJ1-1
v_call: TRBV11-2
cdr3_nt: TGTGCCAGCAGCGCCAGACAGTCACGCCTGGGCAACACTGAAGCTTTCTTT
cdr3_aa: CASSARQSRLGNTEAFF

d_call: NA
clone_size: NA
j_call: TRBJ1-5
v_call: TRBV30
cdr3_nt: TGTGCCTGGAGTGGGGCAGGCTATCAGCCCCAGCATTTT
cdr3_aa: CAWSGAGYQPQHF

d_call: NA
clone_size: NA
j_call: TRBJ1-1
v_call: TRBV5-5
cdr3_nt: TGTGCCAGCACCCGAGAGGGTCAACTTTACATGAACACTGAAGCTTTCTTT
cdr3_aa: CASTREGQLYMNTEAFF

d_call: TRBD1
clone_size: NA
j_call: TRBJ2-3
v_call: TRBV28
cdr3_nt: TGTGCCAGCAGCCGGGACAGGGTCTCTGATACGCAGTATTTT
cdr3_aa: CASSRDRVSDTQYF

d_call: TRBD1
clone_size: NA
j_call: TRBJ1-3
v_call: TRBV9
cdr3_nt: TGTGCCAGCAGCCCCGGAGTACGGAGACAGGGGGTGTCTGGAAACACCATATATTTT
cdr3_aa: CASSPGVRRQGVSGNTIYF

d_call: TRBD1
clone_size: NA
j_call: TRBJ2-2
v_call: TRBV2
cdr3_nt: TGTGCCACTTCAGGGGGTGGCGGGGAGCTGTTTTTT
cdr3_aa: CATSGGGGELFF

d_call: NA
clone_size: NA
j_call: TRBJ1-5
v_call: TRBV11-3
cdr3_nt: TGTGCCAGCAGCCTTCGGGGTCAGCCCCAGCATTTT
cdr3_aa: CASSLRGQPQHF

d_call: TRBD2
clone_size: NA
j_call: TRBJ2-3
v_call: TRBV19
cdr3_nt: TGTGCCAGTAGTACACTCCCACTAGCGGGGGCCACAGATACGCAGTATTTT
cdr3_aa: CASSTLPLAGATDTQYF

d_call: NA
clone_size: NA
j_call: TRBJ1-2
v_call: TRBV20-1
cdr3_nt: TGCAGTGCTAGTCCAACGCCTGGACCTAGCTATGGCTACACCTTC
cdr3_aa: CSASPTPGPSYGYTF

d_call: TRBD1
clone_size: NA
j_call: TRBJ2-7
v_call: TRBV7-8
cdr3_nt: TGTGCCAGCAGCACGGAAGGGGCCGGGACAGGGGCCTACGAGCAGTACTTC
cdr3_aa: CASSTEGAGTGAYEQYF

d_call: NA
clone_size: few
j_call: TRBJ1-2
v_call: TRBV6-1
cdr3_nt: TGTGCCAGCAGTGAAGATGGAAGGTGGGACTATGGCTACACCTTC
cdr3_aa: CASSEDGRWDYGYTF

d_call: TRBD2
clone_size: NA
j_call: TRBJ2-7
v_call: TRBV13
cdr3_nt: TGTGCCAGCAGCCCTGCTAGCGGGGGCCCCTACGAGCAGTACTTC
cdr3_aa: CASSPASGGPYEQYF

d_call: TRBD1
clone_size: NA
j_call: TRBJ2-7
v_call: TRBV11-2
cdr3_nt: TGTGCCAGCAGCTTAGCGGCGACAGGGGTGTACGAGCAGTACTTC
cdr3_aa: CASSLAATGVYEQYF

d_call: TRBD1
clone_size: NA
j_call: TRBJ1-1
v_call: TRBV18
cdr3_nt: TGTGCCAGCTCACGACAGGGGGTAAGGACTGAAGCTTTCTTT
cdr3_aa: CASSRQGVRTEAFF

d_call: TRBD1
clone_size: NA
j_call: TRBJ1-1
v_call: TRBV3-1/TRBV3-2
cdr3_nt: TGTGCCAGCAGCCCCCGACAGGGGAACACTGAAGCTTTCTTT
cdr3_aa: CASSPRQGNTEAFF

d_call: TRBD1
clone_size: NA
j_call: TRBJ1-3
v_call: TRBV23-1
cdr3_nt: TGCGCCAGCAGTCAGCCACACAGGGGTTACTTTGGCTCTGGAAACACCATATATTTT
cdr3_aa: CASSQPHRGYFGSGNTIYF

d_call: NA
clone_size: NA
j_call: TRBJ1-5
v_call: TRBV6-5
cdr3_nt: TGTGCCAGCACCGACCAACTGGACAGTAGCAAGCCCCAGCATTTT
cdr3_aa: CASTDQLDSSKPQHF

d_call: NA
clone_size: NA
j_call: TRBJ2-5
v_call: TRBV2
cdr3_nt: TGTGCCAGCATCGGGAAGGAGACCCAGTACTTC
cdr3_aa: CASIGKETQYF

d_call: TRBD1
clone_size: NA
j_call: TRBJ1-2
v_call: TRBV11-2
cdr3_nt: TGTGCCAGCAGCGTGGACAGGACCTATGGCTACACCTTC
cdr3_aa: CASSVDRTYGYTF

d_call: NA
clone_size: NA
j_call: TRBJ1-2
v_call: TRBV3-1/TRBV3-2
cdr3_nt: TGTGCCAGCAGCCAAGGGACGGGTCCGGGGGGCTACACCTTC
cdr3_aa: CASSQGTGPGGYTF

d_call: NA
clone_size: NA
j_call: TRBJ1-5
v_call: TRBV5-4
cdr3_nt: TGTGCCAGCAGCTTGGGGGCGAATCAGCCCCAGCATTTT
cdr3_aa: CASSLGANQPQHF

d_call: NA
clone_size: NA
j_call: TRBJ1-1
v_call: TRBV10-3
cdr3_nt: TGTGCCATCATGCGACAGCAGAACACTGAAGCTTTCTTT
cdr3_aa: CAIMRQQNTEAFF

d_call: TRBD1
clone_size: NA
j_call: TRBJ1-1
v_call: TRBV11-3
cdr3_nt: TGTGCCAGCAGCCCTTCCCCCCGGGACAGGGGAGGAGAAGCTTTCTTT
cdr3_aa: CASSPSPRDRGGEAFF

d_call: NA
clone_size: NA
j_call: TRBJ2-1
v_call: TRBV27
cdr3_nt: TGTGCCAGCAAACAGACAGCCCTCTACAATGAGCAGTTCTTC
cdr3_aa: CASKQTALYNEQFF

d_call: NA
clone_size: NA
j_call: TRBJ1-3
v_call: TRBV19
cdr3_nt: TGTGCCAGTAGCCCCCCTGGGAGGGCGGACACCATATATTTT
cdr3_aa: CASSPPGRADTIYF

d_call: TRBD1
clone_size: NA
j_call: TRBJ1-2
v_call: TRBV5-1
cdr3_nt: TGCGCCAGCAGCTTGGCGGGACAGGGGCACGGCTACACCTTC
cdr3_aa: CASSLAGQGHGYTF

d_call: NA
clone_size: once
j_call: TRBJ2-7
v_call: TRBV7-2
cdr3_nt: TGTGCCAGCAGCTCCGGCCATTCCAAATACGAGCAGTACTTC
cdr3_aa: CASSSGHSKYEQYF

d_call: NA
clone_size: NA
j_call: TRBJ2-2
v_call: TRBV29-1
cdr3_nt: TGCAGCGGTAAGAACACCGGGGAGCTGTTTTTT
cdr3_aa: CSGKNTGELFF

d_call: NA
clone_size: NA
j_call: TRBJ1-1
v_call: TRBV4-1
cdr3_nt: TGCGCCAGCAGCCAGGAGGACGGGCGGCCCACCTTTGCTTTCTTT
cdr3_aa: CASSQEDGRPTFAFF

d_call: NA
clone_size: once
j_call: TRBJ1-3
v_call: TRBV30
cdr3_nt: TGTGCCTGGAGGTCCGGGGGCGGCACCATATATTTT
cdr3_aa: CAWRSGGGTIYF

d_call: NA
clone_size: NA
j_call: TRBJ2-3
v_call: TRBV9
cdr3_nt: TGTGCCAGCAGCTTTATTAGCACAGATACGCAGTATTTT
cdr3_aa: CASSFISTDTQYF

d_call: NA
clone_size: NA
j_call: TRBJ1-2
v_call: TRBV5-4
cdr3_nt: TGTGCCAGCAGCTCCGCAGGGGCAGGCTATGGCTACACCTTC
cdr3_aa: CASSSAGAGYGYTF

d_call: NA
clone_size: NA
j_call: TRBJ1-3
v_call: TRBV6-1
cdr3_nt: TGTGCCAGCAGTGAGGGCTCTGGAAACACCATATATTTT
cdr3_aa: CASSEGSGNTIYF

d_call: NA
clone_size: few
j_call: TRBJ1-2
v_call: TRBV30
cdr3_nt: TGTGCCTGGAACCCTGAAGGATGGGGGGGTTCTAATGGCTACACCTTC
cdr3_aa: CAWNPEGWGGSNGYTF

d_call: NA
clone_size: NA
j_call: TRBJ1-1
v_call: TRBV7-9
cdr3_nt: TGTGCCAGCAGCTCACCGAACACTGAAGCTTTCTTT
cdr3_aa: CASSSPNTEAFF

d_call: NA
clone_size: NA
j_call: TRBJ1-2
v_call: TRBV30
cdr3_nt: TGTGCCTGGGGGGGGAGTAACTATGGCTACACCTTC
cdr3_aa: CAWGGSNYGYTF

d_call: NA
clone_size: NA
j_call: TRBJ2-5
v_call: TRBV25-1
cdr3_nt: TGTGCCAGCAGTGCGGGCCTTAGCGCTACGGGAGAGACCCAGTACTTC
cdr3_aa: CASSAGLSATGETQYF

d_call: NA
clone_size: NA
j_call: TRBJ2-2
v_call: TRBV12-5
cdr3_nt: TGTGCTAGTGAGGGGATAAGGAACACCGGGGAGCTGTTTTTT
cdr3_aa: CASEGIRNTGELFF